A single sample is the source of the 17 T cell receptor beta chains below, sequenced in a study of blood T cell repertoires in COVID-19. Sequenced by immunoSEQ multiplex PCR; TCRdb stores in-frame clones only, minus some. Here the sample spans over 250,000 clones, about nine tenths being singletons. Sequencing was carried out using peripheral blood. The receptors come from a man aged 45-65 years with acute or convalescent COVID-19.

The rearrangement joins TRBV3-1 (or the pseudogene TRBV3-2) to TRBJ1-3; 7 positions match TRBD1. After removal of 3 bases from V and 1 base from J, the junction contained 9 bases not matched to a gene. This CDR3 is 17 amino acids long. Germline V lookup: CDR1 LGHDT, CDR2 YNNKEL (reference sequence). The CDR3 DNA reads as TGTGCCAGCAGCCACGCCATAGGGGGCGCGTCTGGAAACACCATATATTTT. Its translation is CASSHAIGGASGNTIYF.

The V gene is TRBV7-9, the J gene TRBJ1-2; 8 bases agree with TRBD1. This CDR3 has 13 residues. Per the germline V gene, CDR1 is SEHNR and CDR2 is FQNEAQ (reference sequence). After removal of 5 bases from V and 2 bases from J, the junction contained 1 base not matched to a gene. The CDR3 DNA reads as TGTGCCAGCAGCGGGGACAGGAACTATGGCTACACCTTC. This encodes CASSGDRNYGYTF.

This clone was seen more than once but under ten times. The chain links TRBV5-1 to TRBJ2-7; no clear D. This CDR3 has 15 residues. Trimming cost V 2 bases and J 1 base, with 13 bases left between them. Germline V gives CDR1 SGHRS, CDR2 YFSETQ. CDR3 protein: CASSFKQNFSYEQYF. CDR3 nucleotides: TGCGCCAGCAGCTTCAAACAAAATTTTTCCTACGAGCAGTACTTC.

The chain employs TRBV5-1 and TRBJ2-7; 13 nucleotides agree with TRBD2. CDR1 and CDR2 from the germline V gene are SGHRS and YFSETQ. With V trimmed by 2 bases and J by 6 bases, 5 bases remained unmatched. The CDR3 has 15 residues. CDR3: CASSFVGLAGSEQYF. The CDR3 DNA sequence: TGCGCCAGCAGCTTCGTGGGACTAGCGGGATCCGAGCAGTACTTC.

V usage is TRBV6-5 and J usage is TRBJ1-2, with a tentative D call TRBD1 (6 bases). V lost 6 bases and J lost 4, with 12 bases in between. In germline, CDR1 is MNHEY, CDR2 SVGAGI. This CDR3 region has 13 residues. The CDR3 sequence: CASRDSPSYGYTF. Written as DNA, the CDR3 is TGTGCCAGCAGGGACAGTCCCTCCTATGGCTACACCTTC.

The chain joins TRBV5-1 to TRBJ1-5; TRBD1 matches at 7 bases. After removal of 4 bases from V and 6 bases from J, the junction contained 7 bases not matched to a gene. The CDR3 is 14 amino acids. The germline V gene encodes CDR1 SGHRS and CDR2 YFSETQ. The CDR3 DNA is TGCGCCAGCAGCCCTGGGACAGCAGGTCAGCCCCAGCATTTT. As protein: CASSPGTAGQPQHF.

The chain is built from TRBV5-1 and TRBJ2-2, with D perhaps matching TRBD1 (6 bases). The CDR3 has 16 amino acids. The germline CDR1 and CDR2 sequences are SGHRS and YFSETQ. Trimming removed 1 base at V and 3 bases at J, with 13 bases between. The CDR3 sequence: CASSLIGGSDTGELFF. CDR3 sequence (DNA): TGCGCCAGCAGCTTGATAGGGGGATCGGACACCGGGGAGCTGTTTTTT. Supplemented by reference TRBV5-1 and TRBJ2-2, the full variable domain reads KAGVTQTPRYLIKTRGQQVTLSCSPISGHRSVSWYQQTPGQGLQFLFEYFSETQRNKGNFPGRFSGRQFSNSRSEMNVSTLELGDSALYLCASSLIGGSDTGELFFGEGSRLTVL.

This clone has only one observation. V gene TRBV24-1 combines with J gene TRBJ2-7; D unresolved. The CDR3 runs 14 residues. CDR1 is KGHDR, CDR2 SFDVKD, per germline. Deletions cut 0 bases from V and 3 bases from J, with 8 bases between. In DNA form, the CDR3 reads TGTGCCACCAGTGATTTGCACAGCCACTACGAGCAGTACTTC. The encoded protein is CATSDLHSHYEQYF.

The chain links TRBV5-5 to TRBJ1-2; 7 positions agree with TRBD1. Per the germline V gene, CDR1 is SGHKS and CDR2 is YYEKEE (reference sequence). With 4 bases clipped from V and 2 bases from J, the junction kept 2 bases outside the gene matches. The CDR3 has 13 residues. The CDR3 protein is CASSQGQNYGYTF. The DNA for the CDR3 is TGTGCCAGCAGCCAGGGACAGAACTATGGCTACACCTTC.

The chain couples TRBV7-6 to TRBJ1-5, with 7 bases aligning to TRBD1. The ends lost 5 bases at V and 5 bases at J; junction bases unmatched: 6. The CDR3 length is 14 residues. Germline V gene sequence: CDR1 SGHVS, CDR2 FNYEAQ. CDR3 sequence: CASSQQGTYQPQHF. CDR3 DNA sequence: TGTGCCAGCAGCCAACAGGGGACATATCAGCCCCAGCATTTT.

This clone was seen once. The chain combines TRBV25-1 with TRBJ2-6; D call uncertain. The CDR3 sequence is 18 residues long. Between the trimmed V and J ends, which lost 3 bases and 0 bases, there was a span of 15 bases. Germline-derived CDR1 and CDR2 are MGHDK and SYGVNS. CDR3 sequence reads: CASSDPRGLGSGANVLTF. In DNA form, the CDR3 reads TGTGCCAGCAGTGACCCTCGAGGCCTAGGCTCTGGGGCCAACGTCCTGACTTTC.

The gene calls are TRBV5-1 and TRBJ1-1; TRBD1 aligns across 11 bases. There are 14 residues in the CDR3. V lost 3 bases and J lost 5; bases outside the gene matches: 3. The germline V gene encodes CDR1 SGHRS and CDR2 YFSETQ. In nucleotides, the CDR3 is TGCGCCAGCAGCTCGGACAGGGGGCAGACTGAAGCTTTCTTT. Amino acid sequence: CASSSDRGQTEAFF.

The chain recombines TRBV30 with TRBJ2-7, with D possibly being TRBD1 (6 bases). V was shortened by 5 bases and J by 2 bases, with 13 bases between the two germline ends. Germline loops: CDR1 GTSNPN, CDR2 SVGIG (reference sequence). The CDR3 is 13 amino acids. The CDR3 reads CAWLLTGTYEQYF. CDR3 in DNA: TGTGCCTGGCTGTTGACAGGAACCTACGAGCAGTACTTC.

The genes are TRBV11-2 and TRBJ1-2; D uncertain. This CDR3 region has 14 residues. V was pared by 4 bases and J by 3 bases, with 12 bases between. The V gene's germline CDR1 is SGHAT and CDR2 FQNNGV. CDR3 DNA sequence: TGTGCCAGCAGCTACGGCTCCGGAGACTATGGCTACACCTTC. Translating it yields CASSYGSGDYGYTF. The entire variable domain, with the rest obtained from reference TRBV11-2 and TRBJ1-2, is as follows: EAGVAQSPRYKIIEKRQSVAFWCNPISGHATLYWYQQILGQGPKLLIQFQNNGVVDDSQLPKDRFSAERLKGVDSTLKIQPAKLEDSAVYLCASSYGSGDYGYTFGSGTRLTVV.

A few counts support this clone. At one end the junction does not follow the germline gene, possibly because of a read error. V usage is TRBV19 and J usage is TRBJ2-2, with 10 positions matching TRBD1. The CDR3 contains 17 residues. CDR1 LNHDA and CDR2 SQIVND come from the germline V gene (reference sequence). Here the CDR3 reads CASSFRGQGVNTRELFF. CDR3 sequence (DNA): TGTGCCAGTAGTTTCCGCGGACAGGGGGTCAACACCAGGGAGCTGTTTTTT.

The chain links TRBV29-1 to TRBJ2-3; D unresolved. Trimming removed 3 bases from V and 0 bases from J, with 7 bases in between. CDR3 size: 13 residues. The V gene's germline CDR1 is SQVTM and CDR2 ANQGSEA. DNA for the CDR3: TGCAGCGTTGATCCAGGTAGCACAGATACGCAGTATTTT. Translation gives CSVDPGSTDTQYF.

This chain uses TRBV29-1 with TRBJ2-7, with D possibly TRBD1 on 7 matching bases. Germline CDR1 is SQVTM and CDR2 is ANQGSEA. The CDR3 spans 15 residues. V lost 8 bases to trimming and J lost 6 bases, with 26 bases between them. The CDR3 nucleotides read TGCAGCATCTCAGGGGCAGGGGGGAGATTAGGCGAGCAGTACTTC. Amino acid sequence: CSISGAGGRLGEQYF.